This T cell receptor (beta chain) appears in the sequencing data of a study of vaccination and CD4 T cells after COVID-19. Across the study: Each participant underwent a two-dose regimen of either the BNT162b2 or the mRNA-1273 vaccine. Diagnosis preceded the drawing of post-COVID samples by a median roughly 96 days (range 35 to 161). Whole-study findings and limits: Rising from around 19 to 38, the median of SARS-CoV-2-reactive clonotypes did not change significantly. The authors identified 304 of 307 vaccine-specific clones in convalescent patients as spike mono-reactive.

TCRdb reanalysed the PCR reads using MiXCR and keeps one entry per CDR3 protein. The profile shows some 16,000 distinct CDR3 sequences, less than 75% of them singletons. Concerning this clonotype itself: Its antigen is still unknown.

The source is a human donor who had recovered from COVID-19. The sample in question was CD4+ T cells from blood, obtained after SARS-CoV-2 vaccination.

In DNA, the CDR3 is TGTGCCAGCAGCTTACGGGGGCGCACCGAGCAGTACTTC. Translation gives CASSLRGRTEQYF. V is TRBV11-2 and J is TRBJ2-7; D may match TRBD1 or TRBD2 (6 bases each). CDR1 is SGHAT, CDR2 FQNNGV, per germline. Trimming shortened V by 2 bases and J by 6 bases, and 11 bases separated the two germline ends. The CDR3 spans 13 residues.